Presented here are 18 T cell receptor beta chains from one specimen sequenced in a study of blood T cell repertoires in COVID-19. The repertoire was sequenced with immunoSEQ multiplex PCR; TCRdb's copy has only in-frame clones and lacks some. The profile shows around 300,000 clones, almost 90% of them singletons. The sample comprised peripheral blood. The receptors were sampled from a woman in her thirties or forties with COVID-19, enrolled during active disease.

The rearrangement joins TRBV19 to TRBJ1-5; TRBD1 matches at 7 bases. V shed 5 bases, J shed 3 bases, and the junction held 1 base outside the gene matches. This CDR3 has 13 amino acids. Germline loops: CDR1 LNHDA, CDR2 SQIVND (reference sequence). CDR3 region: CASSGQVNQPQHF. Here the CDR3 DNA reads TGTGCCAGTAGTGGACAGGTCAATCAGCCCCAGCATTTT.

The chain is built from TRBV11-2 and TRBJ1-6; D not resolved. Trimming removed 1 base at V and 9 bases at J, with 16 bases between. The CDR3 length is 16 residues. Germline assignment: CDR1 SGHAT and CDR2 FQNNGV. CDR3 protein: CASSLGADALISPLHF. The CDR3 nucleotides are TGTGCCAGCAGCTTAGGGGCCGATGCTTTAATTTCACCCCTCCACTTT. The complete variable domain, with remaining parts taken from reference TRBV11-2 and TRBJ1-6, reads EAGVAQSPRYKIIEKRQSVAFWCNPISGHATLYWYQQILGQGPKLLIQFQNNGVVDDSQLPKDRFSAERLKGVDSTLKIQPAKLEDSAVYLCASSLGADALISPLHFGNGTRLTVT.

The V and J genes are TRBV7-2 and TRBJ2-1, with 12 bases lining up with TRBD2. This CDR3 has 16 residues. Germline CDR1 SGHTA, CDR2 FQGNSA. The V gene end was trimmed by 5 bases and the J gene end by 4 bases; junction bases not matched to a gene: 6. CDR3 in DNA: TGTGCCAGCAGCCTCATCACTAGCGGGGGGTACAATGAGCAGTTCTTC. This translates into CASSLITSGGYNEQFF.

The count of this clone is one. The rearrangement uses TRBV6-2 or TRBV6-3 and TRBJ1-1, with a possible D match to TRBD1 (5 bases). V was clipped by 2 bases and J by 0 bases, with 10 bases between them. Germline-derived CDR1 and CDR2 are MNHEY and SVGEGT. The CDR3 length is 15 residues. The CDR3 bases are TGTGCCAGCAGTTACCCGGGGGTCCTGAACACTGAAGCTTTCTTT. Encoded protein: CASSYPGVLNTEAFF.

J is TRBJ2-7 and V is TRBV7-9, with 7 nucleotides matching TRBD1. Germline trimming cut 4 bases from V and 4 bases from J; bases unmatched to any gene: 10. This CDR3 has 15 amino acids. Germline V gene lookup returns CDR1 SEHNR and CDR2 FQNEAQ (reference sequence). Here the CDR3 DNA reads TGTGCCAGCAGCTCTCCGACAGGGTTACCGTACGAGCAGTACTTC. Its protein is CASSSPTGLPYEQYF.

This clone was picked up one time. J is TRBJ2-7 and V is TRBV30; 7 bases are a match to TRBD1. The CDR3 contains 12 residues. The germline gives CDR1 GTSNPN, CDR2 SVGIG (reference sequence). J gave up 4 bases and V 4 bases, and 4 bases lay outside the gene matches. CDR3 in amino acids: CAWIGRGYEQYF. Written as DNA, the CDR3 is TGTGCCTGGATAGGCAGGGGGTACGAGCAGTACTTC. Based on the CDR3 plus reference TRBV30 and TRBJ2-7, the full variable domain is SQTIHQWPATLVQPVGSPLSLECTVEGTSNPNLYWYRQAAGRGLQLLFYSVGIGQISSEVPQNLSASRPQDRQFILSSKKLLLSDSGFYLCAWIGRGYEQYFGPGTRLTVT.

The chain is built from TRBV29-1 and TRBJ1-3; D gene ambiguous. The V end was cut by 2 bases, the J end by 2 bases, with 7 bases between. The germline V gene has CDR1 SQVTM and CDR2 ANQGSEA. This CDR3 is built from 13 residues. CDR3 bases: TGCAGCGTTGAAAGAGAAACTGGAAACACCATATATTTT. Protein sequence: CSVERETGNTIYF.

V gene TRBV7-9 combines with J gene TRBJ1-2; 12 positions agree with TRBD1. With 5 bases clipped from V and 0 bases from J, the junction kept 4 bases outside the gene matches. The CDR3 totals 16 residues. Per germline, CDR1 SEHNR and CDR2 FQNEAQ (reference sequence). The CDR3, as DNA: TGTGCCAGCAGCCGGGACAGGGGGCGGACTAACTATGGCTACACCTTC. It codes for CASSRDRGRTNYGYTF.

In nucleotides, the CDR3 is TGTGCCAGCAGCTTAGGGGACAGAAAAGAGACCCAGTACTTC. Its protein is CASSLGDRKETQYF. V gene TRBV11-3 combines with J gene TRBJ2-5, with 7 bases that match TRBD1. V lost 1 base to trimming and J lost 3 bases; unmatched junction nucleotides: 2. Looked up from germline, CDR1 is SGHNT and CDR2 is YENEEA. CDR3 length: 14 residues.

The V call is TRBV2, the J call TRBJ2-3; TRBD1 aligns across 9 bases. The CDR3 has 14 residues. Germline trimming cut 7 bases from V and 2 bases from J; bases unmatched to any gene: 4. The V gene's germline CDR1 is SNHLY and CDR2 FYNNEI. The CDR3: CASKGQGTTDTQYF. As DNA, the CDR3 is TGTGCCAGCAAAGGACAGGGGACCACAGATACGCAGTATTTT.

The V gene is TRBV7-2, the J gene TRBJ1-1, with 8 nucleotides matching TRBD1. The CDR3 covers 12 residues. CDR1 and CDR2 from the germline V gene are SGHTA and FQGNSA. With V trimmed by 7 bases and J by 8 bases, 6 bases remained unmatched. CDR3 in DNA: TGTGCCAGCACCGAAAGACAGGGGGAAGCTTTCTTT. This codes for CASTERQGEAFF.

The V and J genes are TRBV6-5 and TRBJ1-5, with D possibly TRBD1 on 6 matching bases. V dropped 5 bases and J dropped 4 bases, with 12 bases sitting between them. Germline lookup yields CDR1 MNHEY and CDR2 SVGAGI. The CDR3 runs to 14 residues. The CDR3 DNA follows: TGTGCCAGCAGTCATGGACAGAGAAATCAGCCCCAGCATTTT. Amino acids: CASSHGQRNQPQHF.

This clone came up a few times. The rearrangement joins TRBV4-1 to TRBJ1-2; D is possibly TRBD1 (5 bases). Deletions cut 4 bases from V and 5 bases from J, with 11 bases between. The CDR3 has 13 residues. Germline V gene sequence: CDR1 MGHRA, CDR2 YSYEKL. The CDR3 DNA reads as TGCGCCAGCAGCCCCCCAGGGCGGTATGGCTACACCTTC. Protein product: CASSPPGRYGYTF.

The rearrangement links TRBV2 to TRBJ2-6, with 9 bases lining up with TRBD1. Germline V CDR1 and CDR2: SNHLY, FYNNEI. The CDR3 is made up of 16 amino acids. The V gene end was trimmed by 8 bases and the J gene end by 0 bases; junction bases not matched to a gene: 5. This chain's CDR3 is CASRRDRDSGANVLTF. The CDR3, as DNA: TGTGCCAGCCGCCGGGACAGGGACTCTGGGGCCAACGTCCTGACTTTC.

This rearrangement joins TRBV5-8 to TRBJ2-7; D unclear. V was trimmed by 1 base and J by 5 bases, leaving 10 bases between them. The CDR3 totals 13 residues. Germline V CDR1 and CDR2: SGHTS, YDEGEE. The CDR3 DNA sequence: TGTGCCAGCAGCTTGTTCTCCCGCGACGAGCAGTACTTC. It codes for CASSLFSRDEQYF.

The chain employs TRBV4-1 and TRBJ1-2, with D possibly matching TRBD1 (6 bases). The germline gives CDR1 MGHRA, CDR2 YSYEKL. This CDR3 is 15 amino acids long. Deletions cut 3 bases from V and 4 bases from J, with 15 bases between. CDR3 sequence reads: CASSQPYRDSYGYTF. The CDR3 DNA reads TGCGCCAGCAGCCAGCCCTACAGGGATTCCTATGGCTACACCTTC.

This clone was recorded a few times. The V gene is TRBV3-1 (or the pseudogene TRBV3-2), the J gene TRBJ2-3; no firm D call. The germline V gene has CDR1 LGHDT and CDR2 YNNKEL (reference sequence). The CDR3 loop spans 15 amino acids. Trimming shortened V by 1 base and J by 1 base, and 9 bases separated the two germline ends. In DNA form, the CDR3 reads TGTGCCAGCAGCCAAGGCGGCGCCGGCACAGATACGCAGTATTTT. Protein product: CASSQGGAGTDTQYF.

CDR3 amino acids: CASSFRGADTQYF. The CDR3 DNA reads as TGTGCCAGCAGTTTCAGGGGGGCAGATACGCAGTATTTT. This sequence joins TRBV12-3 or TRBV12-4 and TRBJ2-3, with D tentatively TRBD1 (7 bases). V was clipped by 3 bases and J by 4 bases, with 8 bases between them. This CDR3 comprises 13 residues.